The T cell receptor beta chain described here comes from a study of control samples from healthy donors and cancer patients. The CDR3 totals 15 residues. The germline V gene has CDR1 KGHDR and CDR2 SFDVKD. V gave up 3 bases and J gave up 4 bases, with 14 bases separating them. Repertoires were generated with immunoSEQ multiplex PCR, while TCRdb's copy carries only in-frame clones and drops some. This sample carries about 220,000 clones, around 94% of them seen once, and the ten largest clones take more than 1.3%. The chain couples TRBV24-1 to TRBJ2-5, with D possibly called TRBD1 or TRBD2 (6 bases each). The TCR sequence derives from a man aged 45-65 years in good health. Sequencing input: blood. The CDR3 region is CATSDARGPGETQYF. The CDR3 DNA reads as TGTGCCACCAGTGATGCCCGGGGGCCTGGAGAGACCCAGTACTTC.